This note documents a single T cell receptor (beta chain) sequence. Its cognate antigen is unknown. The data derive from a study of CD8+ T cells in alopecia areata. Overall study context: Treated patients swallowed 5 to 10 mg of oral tofacitinib twice daily. Dosing spanned 6 to 18 months on tofacitinib, then 6 months off drug. Study-level results: It was lesional scalp, especially alopecia totalis/universalis, that showed higher clonality than normal scalp.

As for treatment: oral pan-JAK inhibitor, 5-10 mg twice daily. Separation by sorting yielded CD4+ and CD8+ T cells from PBMCs. V was trimmed by 7 bases and J by 6 bases, leaving 15 bases between them. The CDR3 sequence is 12 residues long. Germline lookup yields CDR1 SQVTM and CDR2 ANQGSEA. Extraction and reverse transcription of RNA yielded cDNA as the sequencing template. Clones were read by immunoSEQ multiplex PCR, and TCRdb kept only the in-frame ones, dropping some. The data hold hundreds of thousands of clones, with around 65% observed a single time. This chain links TRBV29-1 with TRBJ1-2; D is possibly TRBD1 (5 bases). This sequence originates from a human donor with alopecia areata. Sequencing was performed on CD4+ T cells sorted from blood, taken at approximately week 42, from a patient treated with tofacitinib. CDR3 amino acids: CSAYGQRDGYTF. The CDR3 nucleotides are TGCAGCGCATACGGACAAAGGGATGGCTACACCTTC.